This TCR beta chain stems from a study of naive and memory T cell subsets. Whole-study results and caveats: Over 95% of naive TCR sequences appeared only once, unlike memory subsets.

Both TRBC1 and TRBC2 were covered by a beta constant-region primer of two equimolar oligonucleotides. TCRdb re-called the UMI-ligation and nested PCR reads with MiXCR, one entry per CDR3 protein. The repertoire consists of some 150,000 distinct CDR3 sequences, with more than 15% occurring once and the leading ten covering roughly 0.13%. The V gene end was trimmed by 5 bases and the J gene end by 0 bases; junction bases not matched to a gene: 7. The CDR3 has 15 amino acids. Germline CDR1 and CDR2: SEHNR and FQNEAQ (reference sequence). Remarks on this clonotype: Its antigen is unidentified.

Sample: naive CD4+ T cells from blood. This receptor was identified in a human donor in good health. The genes are TRBV7-9 and TRBJ2-7, with 7 bases fitting TRBD1. The CDR3 loop is CASSQQGFPSYEQYF. CDR3 nucleotide sequence: TGTGCCAGCAGCCAACAGGGGTTTCCCTCCTACGAGCAGTACTTC.